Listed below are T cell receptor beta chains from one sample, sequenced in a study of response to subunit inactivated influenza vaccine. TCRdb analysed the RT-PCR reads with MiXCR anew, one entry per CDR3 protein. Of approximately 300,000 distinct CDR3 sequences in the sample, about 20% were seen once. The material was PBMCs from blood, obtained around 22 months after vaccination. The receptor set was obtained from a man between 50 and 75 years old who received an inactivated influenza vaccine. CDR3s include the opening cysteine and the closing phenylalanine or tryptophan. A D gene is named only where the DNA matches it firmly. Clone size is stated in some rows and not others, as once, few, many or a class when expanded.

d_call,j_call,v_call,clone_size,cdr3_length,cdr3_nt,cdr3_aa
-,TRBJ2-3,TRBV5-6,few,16,TGTGCCAGCAGCTTTGTATCGCAAATAGTAAGAGATACGCAGTATTTT,CASSFVSQIVRDTQYF
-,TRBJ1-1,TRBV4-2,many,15,TGTGCCAGCAGCCAAGCTGGAGGAGCGAACACTGAAGCTTTCTTT,CASSQAGGANTEAFF
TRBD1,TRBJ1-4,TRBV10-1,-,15,TGCGCCAGCAGGTATTACAGGGGGCAGGATGAAAAACTGTTTTTT,CASRYYRGQDEKLFF
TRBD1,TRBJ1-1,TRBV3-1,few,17,TGTGCCAGCAGCCAAGAAAGGGGGACAGGGTGGCCTACTGAAGCTTTCTTT,CASSQERGTGWPTEAFF
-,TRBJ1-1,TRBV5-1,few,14,TGCGCCAGCAGCCCAGGGTCAGGGAAGGCTGAAGCTTTCTTT,CASSPGSGKAEAFF
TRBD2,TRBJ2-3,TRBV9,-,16,TGTGCCAGCAGCGCTTCAGCGGGAGAGAGGACAGATACGCAGTATTTT,CASSASAGERTDTQYF
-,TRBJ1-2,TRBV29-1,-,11,TGCAGCGTTGTTGAGGGGCGCGGCTACACCTTC,CSVVEGRGYTF
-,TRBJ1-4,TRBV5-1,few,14,TGCGCCAGCAGCTTAACAGCCGTTAATGAAAAACTGTTTTTT,CASSLTAVNEKLFF
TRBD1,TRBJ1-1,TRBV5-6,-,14,TGTGCCAGCAGCTTGACAGGGGGCGAGGGAGGAGCTTTCTTT,CASSLTGGEGGAFF
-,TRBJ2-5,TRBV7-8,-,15,TGTGCCAGCAGCTTAGCTGGTGGGGGCGGACAGACCCAGTACTTC,CASSLAGGGGQTQYF
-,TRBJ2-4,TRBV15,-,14,TGTGCCACCAACGAACGGGGGTGGGGAAACATTCAGTACTTC,CATNERGWGNIQYF
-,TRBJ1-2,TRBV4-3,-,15,TGCGCCAGCAGCCATTCTGTGGTGGACGCTCGTGGCTACACCTTC,CASSHSVVDARGYTF
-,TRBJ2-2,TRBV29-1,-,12,TGCAGCGTGGTAGTGAACACCGGGGAGCTGTTTTTT,CSVVVNTGELFF
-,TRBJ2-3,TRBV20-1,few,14,TGCAGTGCCACAAAGGGCGGGCCCACAGATACGCAGTATTTT,CSATKGGPTDTQYF
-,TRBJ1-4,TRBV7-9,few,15,TGTGCCAGCAGCTTTTTCAGTGTCGCTAATGAAAAACTGTTTTTT,CASSFFSVANEKLFF
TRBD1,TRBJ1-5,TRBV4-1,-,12,TGCGCCAGCAGCCACGGGACAGGAGCGAAGCATTTT,CASSHGTGAKHF
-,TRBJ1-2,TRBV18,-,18,TGTGCCAGCTCACCACCGTTTCTTTTGGACAGACCAAACTATGGCTACACCTTC,CASSPPFLLDRPNYGYTF
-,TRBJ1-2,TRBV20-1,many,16,TGCAGTGCTAGAGATCAAGGACGGTTAACTAACTATGGCTACACCTTC,CSARDQGRLTNYGYTF
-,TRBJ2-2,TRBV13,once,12,TGTGCCAGCACTCGTAGGGACGGGGAGCTGTTTTTT,CASTRRDGELFF
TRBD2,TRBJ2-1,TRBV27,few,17,TGTGCCAGCAGTTTATCCTTCGCGGGACTAGAGTACAATGAGCAGTTCTTC,CASSLSFAGLEYNEQFF
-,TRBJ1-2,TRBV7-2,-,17,TGTGCCAGCAGCAGAGGCGGGCAGACAGTTATGAACTATGGCTACACCTTC,CASSRGGQTVMNYGYTF
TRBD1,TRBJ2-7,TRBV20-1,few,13,TGCAGTGCTAGCGGACAGGGGACCTACGAGCAGTACTTC,CSASGQGTYEQYF
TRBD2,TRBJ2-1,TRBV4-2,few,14,TGTGCCAGCAGCCAACCGGGACTAGCTAATGAGCAGTTCTTC,CASSQPGLANEQFF
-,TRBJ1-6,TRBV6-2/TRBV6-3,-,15,TGTGCCAGCAGTTACCGCCGCAGGGACGATTCACCCCTCCACTTT,CASSYRRRDDSPLHF
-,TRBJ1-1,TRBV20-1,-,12,TGCAGTGCTAGTGATCGGGGCGAGAGAGCTTTCTTT,CSASDRGERAFF
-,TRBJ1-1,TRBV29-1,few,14,TGCAGCGTCGCACCACAGGGTTTGAACACTGAAGCTTTCTTT,CSVAPQGLNTEAFF
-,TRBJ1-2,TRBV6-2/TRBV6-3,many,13,TGTGCCAGCAGGGAAAAGGGACTCGGTGGCTACACCTTC,CASREKGLGGYTF
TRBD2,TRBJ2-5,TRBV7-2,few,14,TGTGCCAGCAGCTTTAGCGGGAGCCAAGAGACCCAGTACTTC,CASSFSGSQETQYF
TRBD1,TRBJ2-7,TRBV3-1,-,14,TGTGCCAGAGACGTATCCGGGACAGTATACGAGCAGTACTTC,CARDVSGTVYEQYF
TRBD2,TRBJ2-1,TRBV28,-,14,TGTGCCAGCACCCTCGGGGGGGCCGCATATGAGCAGTTCTTC,CASTLGGAAYEQFF
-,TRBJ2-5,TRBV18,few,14,TGTGCCAGCTCACCGACAGACGACCAAGAGACCCAGTACTTC,CASSPTDDQETQYF
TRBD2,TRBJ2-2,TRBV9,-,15,TGTGCCAGCAGCGCGGGGGGGCTCTCCACCGGGGAGCTGTTTTTT,CASSAGGLSTGELFF
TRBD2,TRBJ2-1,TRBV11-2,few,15,TGTGCCAGCTCCATAGCGGGGGGGCCGAACAATGAGCAGTTCTTC,CASSIAGGPNNEQFF
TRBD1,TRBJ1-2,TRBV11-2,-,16,TGTGCCAGCAGTACTTACAGGGGGATCACCCCCTATGGCTACACCTTC,CASSTYRGITPYGYTF
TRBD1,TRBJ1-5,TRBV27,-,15,TGTGCCAGCAGTTTATTGACAGGGATTGGGCAGCCCCAGCATTTT,CASSLLTGIGQPQHF
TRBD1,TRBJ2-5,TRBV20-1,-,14,TGCAGTGCTCACAGGGGGCATTTCGTGGAGACCCAGTACTTC,CSAHRGHFVETQYF
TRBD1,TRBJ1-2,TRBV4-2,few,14,TGTGCCAGCAGCCAAGACAGGGGGATCGGCGGCTACACCTTC,CASSQDRGIGGYTF
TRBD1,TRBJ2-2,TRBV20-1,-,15,TGCAGTGCTAGGCCGGGACAGGCGAACACCGGGGAGCTGTTTTTT,CSARPGQANTGELFF
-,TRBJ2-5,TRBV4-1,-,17,TGCGCCAGCAGCCAAGTAATGACTCGGGGTCTGGATCAGACCCAGTACTTC,CASSQVMTRGLDQTQYF
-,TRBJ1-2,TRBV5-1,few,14,TGCGCCAGCAGCTTGGTCCCAGGGAGCTATGGCTACACCTTC,CASSLVPGSYGYTF